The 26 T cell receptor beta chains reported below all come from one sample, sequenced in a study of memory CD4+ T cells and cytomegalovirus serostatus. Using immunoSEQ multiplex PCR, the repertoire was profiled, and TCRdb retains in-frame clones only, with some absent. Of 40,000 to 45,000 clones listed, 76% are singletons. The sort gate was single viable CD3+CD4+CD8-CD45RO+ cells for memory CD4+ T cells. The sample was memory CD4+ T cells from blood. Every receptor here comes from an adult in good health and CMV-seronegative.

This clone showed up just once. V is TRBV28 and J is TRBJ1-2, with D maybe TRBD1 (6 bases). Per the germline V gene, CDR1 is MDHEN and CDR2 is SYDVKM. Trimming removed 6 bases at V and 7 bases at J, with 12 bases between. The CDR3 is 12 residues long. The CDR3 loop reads CASRTNRVGYTF. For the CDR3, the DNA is TGTGCCAGCAGAACTAACAGGGTTGGCTACACCTTC.

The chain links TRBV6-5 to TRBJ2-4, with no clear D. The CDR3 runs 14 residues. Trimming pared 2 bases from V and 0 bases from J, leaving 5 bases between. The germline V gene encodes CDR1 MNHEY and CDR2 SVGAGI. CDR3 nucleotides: TGTGCCAGCAGTTACGCCGTAGCCAAAAACATTCAGTACTTC. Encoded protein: CASSYAVAKNIQYF.

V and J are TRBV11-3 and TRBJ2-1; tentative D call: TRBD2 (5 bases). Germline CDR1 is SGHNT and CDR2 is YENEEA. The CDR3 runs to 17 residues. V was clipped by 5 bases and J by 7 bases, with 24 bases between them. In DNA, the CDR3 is TGTGCCAGCAGCCCCGGGGTTGGTAGCACCCTGGGGAATGAGCAGTTCTTC. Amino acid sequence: CASSPGVGSTLGNEQFF.

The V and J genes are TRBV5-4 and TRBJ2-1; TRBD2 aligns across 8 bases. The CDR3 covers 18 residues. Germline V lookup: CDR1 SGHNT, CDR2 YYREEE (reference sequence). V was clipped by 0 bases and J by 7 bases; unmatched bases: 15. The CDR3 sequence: CASSLAQRGPLLKNEQFF. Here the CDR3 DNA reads TGTGCCAGCAGCTTGGCCCAGCGGGGGCCCCTATTGAAGAATGAGCAGTTCTTC.

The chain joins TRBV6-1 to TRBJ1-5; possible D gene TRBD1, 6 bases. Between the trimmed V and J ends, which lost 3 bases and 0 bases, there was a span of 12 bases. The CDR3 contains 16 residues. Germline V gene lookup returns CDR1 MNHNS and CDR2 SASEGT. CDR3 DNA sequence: TGTGCCAGCAGTGAGATGGGGACATATAGCAATCAGCCCCAGCATTTT. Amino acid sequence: CASSEMGTYSNQPQHF.

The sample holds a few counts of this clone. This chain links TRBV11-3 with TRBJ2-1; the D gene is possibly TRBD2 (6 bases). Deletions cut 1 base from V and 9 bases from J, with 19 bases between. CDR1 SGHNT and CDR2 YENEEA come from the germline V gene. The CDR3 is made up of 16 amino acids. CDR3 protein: CASSLASQGVGGEQFF. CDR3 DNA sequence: TGTGCCAGCAGCTTAGCTAGTCAAGGGGTCGGGGGTGAGCAGTTCTTC.

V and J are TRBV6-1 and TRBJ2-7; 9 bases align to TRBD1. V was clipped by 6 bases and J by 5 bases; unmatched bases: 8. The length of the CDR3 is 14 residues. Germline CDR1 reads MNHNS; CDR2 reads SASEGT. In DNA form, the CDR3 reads TGTGCCAGCAGAGCCGGGACAGGGTCCAACGAGCAGTACTTC. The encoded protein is CASRAGTGSNEQYF.

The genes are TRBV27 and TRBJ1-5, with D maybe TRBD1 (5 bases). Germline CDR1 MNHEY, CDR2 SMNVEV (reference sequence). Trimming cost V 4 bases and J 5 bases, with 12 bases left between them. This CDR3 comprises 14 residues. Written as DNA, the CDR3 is TGTGCCAGCAGTTCTGCAGGGAGGTATCAGCCCCAGCATTTT. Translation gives CASSSAGRYQPQHF.

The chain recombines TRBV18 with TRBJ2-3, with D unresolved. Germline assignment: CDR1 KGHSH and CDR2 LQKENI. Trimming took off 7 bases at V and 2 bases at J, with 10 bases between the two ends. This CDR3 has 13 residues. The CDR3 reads CASCVSLTDTQYF. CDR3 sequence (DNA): TGTGCCAGCTGTGTTAGCCTCACAGATACGCAGTATTTT. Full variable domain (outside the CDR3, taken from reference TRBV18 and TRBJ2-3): NAGVMQNPRHLVRRRGQEARLRCSPMKGHSHVYWYRQLPEEGLKFMVYLQKENIIDESGMPKERFSAEFPKEGPSILRIQQVVRGDSAAYFCASCVSLTDTQYFGPGTRLTVL.

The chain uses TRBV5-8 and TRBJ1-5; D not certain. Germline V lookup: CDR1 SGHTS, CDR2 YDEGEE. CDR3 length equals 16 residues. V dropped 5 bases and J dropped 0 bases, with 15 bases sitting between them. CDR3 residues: CASSPDPTNSNQPQHF. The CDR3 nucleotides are TGTGCCAGCAGTCCGGACCCGACTAATAGCAATCAGCCCCAGCATTTT.

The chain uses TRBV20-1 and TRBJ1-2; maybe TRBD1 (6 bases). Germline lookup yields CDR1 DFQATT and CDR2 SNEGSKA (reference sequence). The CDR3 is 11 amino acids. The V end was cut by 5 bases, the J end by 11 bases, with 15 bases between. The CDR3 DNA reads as TGCAGTGCTGTGGCGTGGGGGCCGTACACCTTC. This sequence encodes CSAVAWGPYTF.

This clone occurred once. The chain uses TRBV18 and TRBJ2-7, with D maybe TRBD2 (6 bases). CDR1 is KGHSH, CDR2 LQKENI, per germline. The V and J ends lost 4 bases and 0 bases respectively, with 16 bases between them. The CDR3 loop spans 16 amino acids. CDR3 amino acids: CASSRGGDISSYEQYF. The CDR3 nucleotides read TGTGCCAGCTCACGTGGAGGGGATATTAGCTCCTACGAGCAGTACTTC.

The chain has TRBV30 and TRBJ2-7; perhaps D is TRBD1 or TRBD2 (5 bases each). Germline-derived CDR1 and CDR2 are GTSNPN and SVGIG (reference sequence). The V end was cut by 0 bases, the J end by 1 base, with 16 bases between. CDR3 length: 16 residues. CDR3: CAWSVLGGDRSYEQYF. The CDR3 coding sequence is TGTGCCTGGAGTGTACTTGGGGGTGACAGATCCTACGAGCAGTACTTC.

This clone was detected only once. The CDR3 sequence: CATSRAGVTGELFF. The CDR3 DNA reads TGTGCCACCAGCAGAGCAGGGGTGACCGGGGAGCTGTTTTTT. The chain links TRBV15 to TRBJ2-2, with a possible D match to TRBD1 (6 bases). V dropped 1 base and J dropped 5 bases, with 8 bases sitting between them. The germline CDR1 and CDR2 sequences are LNHNV and YYDKDF (reference sequence). The CDR3 covers 14 residues.

The CDR3 DNA reads as TGTGCCAGCAGCTTATCCATGAACACTGAAGCTTTCTTT. Translation: CASSLSMNTEAFF. The chain is built from TRBV7-7 and TRBJ1-1; D gene unclear. Per germline, CDR1 SSHAT and CDR2 FNYEAQ (reference sequence). The V end lost 2 bases, the J end lost 0 bases, and 4 bases lay between the germline ends. The CDR3 covers 13 residues.

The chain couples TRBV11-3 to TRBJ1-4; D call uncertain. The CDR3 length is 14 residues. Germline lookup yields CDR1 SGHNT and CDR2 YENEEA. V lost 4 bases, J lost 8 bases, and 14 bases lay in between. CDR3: CASSSQPQAEKLFF. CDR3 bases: TGTGCCAGCAGCTCACAACCCCAAGCGGAAAAACTGTTTTTT.

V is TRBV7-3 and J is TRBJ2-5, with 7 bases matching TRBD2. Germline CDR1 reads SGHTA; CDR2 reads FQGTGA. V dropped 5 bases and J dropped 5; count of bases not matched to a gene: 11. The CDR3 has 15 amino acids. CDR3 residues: CASSRGTTGGETQYF. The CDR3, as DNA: TGTGCCAGCAGCCGTGGGACTACCGGAGGGGAGACCCAGTACTTC. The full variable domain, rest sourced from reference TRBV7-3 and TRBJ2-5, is GAGVSQTPSNKVTEKGKYVELRCDPISGHTALYWYRQSLGQGPEFLIYFQGTGAADDSGLPNDRFFAVRPEGSVSTLKIQRTERGDSAVYLCASSRGTTGGETQYFGPGTRLLVL.

CDR3 protein: CSAWGFVSSYNEQFF. The CDR3 nucleotides are TGCAGCGCCTGGGGCTTTGTAAGCTCCTACAATGAGCAGTTCTTC. The chain is built from TRBV29-1 and TRBJ2-1; D perhaps matches TRBD1 (5 bases). This CDR3 comprises 15 residues. Germline loops: CDR1 SQVTM, CDR2 ANQGSEA. The V end was cut by 7 bases, the J end by 0 bases, with 16 bases between.

Here the CDR3 reads CATSREGTGANEQFF. The CDR3 DNA reads as TGTGCCACCAGCAGAGAAGGGACAGGGGCAAATGAGCAGTTCTTC. The V and J genes are TRBV15 and TRBJ2-1; TRBD1 matches 10 bases. Losses at the gene ends were 0 bases for V and 7 bases for J; bases not matched to a gene: 3. The CDR3 runs 15 residues. CDR1 is LNHNV and CDR2 is YYDKDF in the germline V gene (reference sequence). The complete variable domain, with remaining parts taken from reference TRBV15 and TRBJ2-1, reads DAMVIQNPRYQVTQFGKPVTLSCSQTLNHNVMYWYQQKSSQAPKLLFHYYDKDFNNEADTPDNFQSRRPNTSFCFLDIRSPGLGDTAMYLCATSREGTGANEQFFGPGTRLTVL.

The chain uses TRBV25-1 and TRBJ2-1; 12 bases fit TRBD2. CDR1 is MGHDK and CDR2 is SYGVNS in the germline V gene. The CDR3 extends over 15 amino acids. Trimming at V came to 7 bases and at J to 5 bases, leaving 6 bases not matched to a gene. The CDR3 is CASTRTSGTDNEQFF. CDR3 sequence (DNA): TGTGCCAGCACCCGGACTAGCGGGACCGACAATGAGCAGTTCTTC. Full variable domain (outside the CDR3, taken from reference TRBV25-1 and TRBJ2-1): EADIYQTPRYLVIGTGKKITLECSQTMGHDKMYWYQQDPGMELHLIHYSYGVNSTEKGDLSSESTVSRIRTEHFPLTLESARPSHTSQYLCASTRTSGTDNEQFFGPGTRLTVL.

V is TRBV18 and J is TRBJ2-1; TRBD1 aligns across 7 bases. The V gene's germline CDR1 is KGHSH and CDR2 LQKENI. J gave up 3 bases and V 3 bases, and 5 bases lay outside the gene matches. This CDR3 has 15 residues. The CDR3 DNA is TGTGCCAGCTCACCCCAGGGGGTTGGCTACAATGAGCAGTTCTTC. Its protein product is CASSPQGVGYNEQFF.

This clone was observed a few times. The CDR3 spells CASSQGTSPTGELFF. DNA of the CDR3: TGTGCCAGCAGCCAAGGCACTAGCCCCACCGGGGAGCTGTTTTTT. J is TRBJ2-2 and V is TRBV4-2; possibly TRBD2 for D (6 bases). Germline loops: CDR1 LGHNA, CDR2 YNFKEQ. V was pared by 1 base and J by 4 bases, with 10 bases between. The CDR3 is 15 amino acids.

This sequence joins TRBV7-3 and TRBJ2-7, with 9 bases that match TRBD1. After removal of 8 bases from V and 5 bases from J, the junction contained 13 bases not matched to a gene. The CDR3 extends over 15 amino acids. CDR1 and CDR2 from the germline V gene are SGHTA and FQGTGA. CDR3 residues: CASGRGDRVPHEQYF. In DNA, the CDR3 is TGTGCCAGCGGAAGGGGGGACAGGGTTCCCCACGAGCAGTACTTC.

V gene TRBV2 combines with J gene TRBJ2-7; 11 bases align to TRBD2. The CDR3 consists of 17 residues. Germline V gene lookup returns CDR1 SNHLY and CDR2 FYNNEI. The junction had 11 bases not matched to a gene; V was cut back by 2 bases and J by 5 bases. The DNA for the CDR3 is TGTGCCAGCAGTGAAAGATTAACTAGCGGGGGAAGGGACGAGCAGTACTTC. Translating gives CASSERLTSGGRDEQYF.

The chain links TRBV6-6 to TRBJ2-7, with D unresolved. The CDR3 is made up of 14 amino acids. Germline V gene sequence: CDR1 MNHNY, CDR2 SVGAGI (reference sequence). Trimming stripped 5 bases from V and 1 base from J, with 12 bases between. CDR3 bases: TGTGCCAGCAGTGCGACACTGGCTTCCTACGAGCAGTACTTC. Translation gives CASSATLASYEQYF.

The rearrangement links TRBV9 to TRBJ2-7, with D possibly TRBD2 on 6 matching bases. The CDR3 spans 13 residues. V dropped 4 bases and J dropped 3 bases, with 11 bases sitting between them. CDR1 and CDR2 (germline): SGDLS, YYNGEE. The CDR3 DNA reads TGTGCCAGCAGCTTGCAGGAGGGCTACGAGCAGTACTTC. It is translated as CASSLQEGYEQYF.